A selection of T cell receptor beta chains follows, all from one sample in a study of beta chain features in type 1 diabetes. TCRdb keeps only in-frame clones here, not all; method: immunoSEQ multiplex PCR. This sample yields approximately 120,000 clones, of which roughly 43% are seen a single time; approximately 0.065% belongs to the top ten. Sequencing was done on a sample of stem cell memory CD4+ T cells from blood. Every receptor here comes from a young woman in good health. CDR3s include the opening cysteine and the closing phenylalanine or tryptophan. D genes are given only for firm matches. Rows may omit the clone size; those that give it use once, few, many or a size class.

clone_size d_call j_call v_call cdr3_aa cdr3_nt
- TRBD2 TRBJ2-5 TRBV6-5 CASMPSGKLGTQYF TGTGCCAGCATGCCTAGCGGGAAGTTAGGGACCCAGTACTTC
few TRBD2 TRBJ2-3 TRBV7-2 CASSPRLAADTQYF TGTGCCAGCAGCCCTAGACTAGCGGCAGATACGCAGTATTTT
- TRBD2 TRBJ2-7 TRBV28 CASSFLTSGVTYEQYF TGTGCCAGCAGTTTCCTTACTAGCGGAGTCACCTACGAGCAGTACTTC
few - TRBJ1-4 TRBV29-1 CSYSPTGEKLFF TGCAGCTACTCTCCAACAGGGGAAAAACTGTTTTTT
- - TRBJ2-2 TRBV6-1 CASSEALQRATGELFF TGTGCCAGCAGTGAAGCGCTTCAGCGGGCTACCGGGGAGCTGTTTTTT
few - TRBJ1-2 TRBV5-1 CASSLVPGDYTF TGCGCCAGCAGCTTGGTACCGGGAGACTACACCTTC
few TRBD2 TRBJ2-1 TRBV11-2 CASSLGLAAYNEQFF TGTGCCAGCAGCTTAGGACTAGCGGCCTACAATGAGCAGTTCTTC
- - TRBJ1-5 TRBV18 CASSPGLANQPQHF TGTGCCAGCTCACCAGGGTTAGCAAATCAGCCCCAGCATTTT
- - TRBJ2-1 TRBV7-3 CASSPGGGMTDNEQFF TGTGCCAGCAGCCCAGGAGGCGGGATGACCGACAATGAGCAGTTCTTC
few TRBD2 TRBJ2-5 TRBV5-4 CASSVLAGGVETQYF TGTGCCAGCAGCGTACTAGCGGGAGGTGTAGAGACCCAGTACTTC
- - TRBJ2-7 TRBV14 CASSQVRRPYEQYF TGTGCCAGCAGCCAAGTGCGGAGACCCTACGAGCAGTACTTC
- TRBD1 TRBJ1-1 TRBV28 CASTDLDRVRAFF TGTGCCAGCACCGACCTGGACAGGGTAAGAGCTTTCTTT
few TRBD1 TRBJ2-7 TRBV28 CASRSGTVSYEQYF TGTGCCAGCAGGTCCGGGACAGTCTCCTACGAGCAGTACTTC
- TRBD1 TRBJ2-2 TRBV2 CASRGRTGGSGELFF TGTGCCAGCAGAGGGCGGACAGGGGGAAGCGGGGAGCTGTTTTTT
- TRBD1 TRBJ2-1 TRBV7-9 CASTLDRAEQFF TGTGCCAGCACCTTAGACAGGGCTGAGCAGTTCTTC
- - TRBJ2-5 TRBV28 CASSVATETQYF TGTGCCAGCAGTGTAGCGACCGAGACCCAGTACTTC
- - TRBJ2-1 TRBV30 CAYAGNTYNEQFF TGTGCCTACGCAGGGAATACCTACAATGAGCAGTTCTTC
few - TRBJ2-1 TRBV6-1 CASSPNLLEQFF TGTGCCAGCAGCCCGAACTTACTCGAGCAGTTCTTC
few TRBD2 TRBJ2-1 TRBV5-1 CASSLLPAGVGDEQFF TGCGCCAGCAGCTTGCTTCCAGCGGGAGTAGGGGATGAGCAGTTCTTC
few - TRBJ1-5 TRBV5-1 CASSFASGDQPQHF TGCGCCAGCAGCTTTGCGTCAGGGGATCAGCCCCAGCATTTT
few - TRBJ2-2 TRBV5-1 CASSLSETNTGELFF TGCGCCAGCAGCCTTAGCGAGACGAACACCGGGGAGCTGTTTTTT
once - TRBJ2-7 TRBV18 CASSRQGSPYEQYF TGTGCCAGCTCACGTCAGGGATCCCCCTACGAGCAGTACTTC
- TRBD2 TRBJ2-2 TRBV7-2 CASLRTSGRWGGELFF TGTGCCAGCCTGAGGACTAGCGGGAGATGGGGCGGGGAGCTGTTTTTT
- - TRBJ1-1 TRBV6-5 CASSYSGRTSEAFF TGTGCCAGCAGTTACTCGGGCCGGACATCTGAAGCTTTCTTT
- TRBD2 TRBJ2-4 TRBV10-3 CAISDGTSGWDIQYF TGTGCCATCAGTGATGGGACTAGCGGGTGGGACATTCAGTACTTC
- TRBD2 TRBJ2-5 TRBV15 CATSRGLLAGGQETQYF TGTGCCACCAGCAGAGGGTTACTAGCGGGAGGTCAAGAGACCCAGTACTTC
- TRBD2 TRBJ2-7 TRBV27 CASRSSGRGEQYF TGTGCCAGCAGAAGTAGCGGGAGGGGCGAGCAGTACTTC
few - TRBJ2-1 TRBV5-1 CASSLGRGIRAYNEQFF TGCGCCAGCAGCTTGGGGCGGGGCATTCGGGCCTACAATGAGCAGTTCTTC
once - TRBJ2-3 TRBV27 CASSLGADRTDTQYF TGTGCCAGCAGTTTAGGGGCGGACCGAACAGATACGCAGTATTTT
few - TRBJ2-2 TRBV5-1 CASSLAASRSTGELFF TGCGCCAGCAGCTTGGCCGCGTCTCGGTCCACCGGGGAGCTGTTTTTT
few - TRBJ1-1 TRBV28 CASSPEVGLENTEAFF TGTGCCAGCAGTCCGGAGGTAGGGCTGGAGAACACTGAAGCTTTCTTT
- TRBD1 TRBJ2-7 TRBV5-1 CASSKGQGITYEQYF TGCGCCAGCAGCAAGGGACAGGGGATTACCTACGAGCAGTACTTC
- TRBD1 TRBJ2-7 TRBV30 CAWSRDRTYEQYF TGTGCCTGGAGTAGGGACAGGACCTACGAGCAGTACTTC
- TRBD2 TRBJ2-7 TRBV5-1 CASSRSRLAGGTRYEQYF TGCGCCAGCAGCCGGAGCCGACTAGCGGGAGGGACTCGCTACGAGCAGTACTTC
- - TRBJ2-1 TRBV6-6 CASSRPENNEQFF TGTGCCAGCAGTCGACCGGAGAACAATGAGCAGTTCTTC
once TRBD2 TRBJ2-7 TRBV9 CASSRTSGRAGDEQYF TGTGCCAGCAGCCGGACTAGCGGGAGGGCCGGCGACGAGCAGTACTTC
- - TRBJ2-5 TRBV27 CASSWGWGGTQYF TGTGCCAGCAGTTGGGGCTGGGGAGGGACCCAGTACTTC
few TRBD1 TRBJ1-3 TRBV2 CASKGTGPRDTIYF TGTGCCAGCAAGGGGACAGGCCCGCGGGACACCATATATTTT
few - TRBJ2-7 TRBV7-9 CASSQGLGSYEQYF TGTGCCAGCAGTCAAGGCCTGGGCAGTTACGAGCAGTACTTC
- TRBD1 TRBJ1-3 TRBV18 CASSPQGANSGNTIYF TGTGCCAGCTCACCACAGGGGGCTAACTCTGGAAACACCATATATTTT
- TRBD1 TRBJ1-3 TRBV6-1 CASSEFGRGPGNTIYF TGTGCCAGCAGTGAATTTGGCAGGGGGCCTGGAAACACCATATATTTT
- - TRBJ2-3 TRBV7-2 CASSRQGPLRMDTQYF TGTGCCAGCAGCCGTCAGGGTCCACTGCGGATGGATACGCAGTATTTT
- TRBD2 TRBJ2-3 TRBV7-8 CASSLVTLAGVRDTQYF TGTGCCAGCAGCTTAGTGACCCTAGCGGGAGTTAGAGATACGCAGTATTTT
- TRBD2 TRBJ2-3 TRBV7-9 CASSLVRGRDTQYF TGTGCCAGCAGCTTAGTTCGCGGGAGGGATACGCAGTATTTT
few - TRBJ2-1 TRBV7-9 CASSLVRRVSNEQFF TGTGCCAGCAGCTTAGTTCGACGGGTTAGCAATGAGCAGTTCTTC
few - TRBJ1-5 TRBV18 CASSPITGPQPQHF TGTGCCAGCTCACCAATAACAGGGCCCCAGCCCCAGCATTTT
- TRBD2 TRBJ2-7 TRBV11-2 CASSLAASGSYEQYF TGTGCCAGCAGCTTAGCGGCTAGCGGCTCCTACGAGCAGTACTTC
- - TRBJ2-2 TRBV7-9 CASSPGNGELFF TGTGCCAGCAGCCCGGGGAACGGGGAGCTGTTTTTT
- - TRBJ2-7 TRBV28 CASSLSRDNAYEQYF TGTGCCAGCAGTTTAAGCCGGGACAACGCCTACGAGCAGTACTTC
once TRBD2 TRBJ2-7 TRBV4-1 CASSRSGLAGDYEQYF TGCGCCAGCAGCAGAAGCGGACTAGCGGGTGATTACGAGCAGTACTTC
- - TRBJ2-5 TRBV6-1 CASNYAGLRETQYF TGTGCCAGCAACTACGCGGGCCTACGGGAGACCCAGTACTTC
- TRBD2 TRBJ2-1 TRBV5-1 CASSRQPGTRRNNEQFF TGCGCCAGCAGCCGACAACCCGGGACTAGAAGGAACAATGAGCAGTTCTTC
- - TRBJ2-1 TRBV13 CASSPLLATSYNEQFF TGTGCCAGCAGCCCCCTCCTAGCGACCTCCTACAATGAGCAGTTCTTC
- - TRBJ2-7 TRBV5-4 CASRPLGSSYEQYF TGTGCCAGCAGGCCCCTGGGCAGTTCCTACGAGCAGTACTTC
few TRBD1 TRBJ2-5 TRBV5-1 CASSFRDREETQYF TGCGCCAGCAGCTTCCGGGACAGGGAAGAGACCCAGTACTTC
few - TRBJ2-7 TRBV7-2 CASSFNSYEQYF TGTGCCAGCAGCTTCAACTCCTACGAGCAGTACTTC
- TRBD2 TRBJ2-1 TRBV5-1 CASSSFQLAGVYNEQFF TGCGCCAGCAGCTCCTTCCAACTAGCGGGGGTTTACAATGAGCAGTTCTTC
- - TRBJ2-7 TRBV5-1 CASSLLREREQYF TGCGCCAGCAGCTTGTTACGGGAGAGGGAGCAGTACTTC
- - TRBJ2-3 TRBV6-5 CASSYIQSTDTQYF TGTGCCAGCAGTTACATACAAAGCACAGATACGCAGTATTTT